This TCR beta chain was documented in a study of T cells in Graves' hyperthyroidism and ophthalmopathy. The V end lost 7 bases, the J end lost 2 bases, and 11 bases lay between the germline ends. The CDR3 contains 13 residues. Germline CDR1 and CDR2: MNHNS and SASEGT. Template material for amplifying TCR beta CDR3 regions consisted of RNA transcripts. Primed by the HTBI set, a first-round RT-PCR was run on the TCR CDR3. TCRdb re-called the multiplex PCR reads with MiXCR, one entry per CDR3 protein. The sample includes 470,000 or so distinct CDR3 sequences, about 20% of them seen just once. This clonotype was recorded many times.

The TCR comes from a young man with Graves' hyperthyroidism. The sequencing sample was made of blood. The V gene is TRBV6-1, the J gene TRBJ1-2; D unresolved. The CDR3 coding sequence is TGTGCCAGCATGGCTCCGCCGAACTATGGCTACACCTTC. It yields the protein CASMAPPNYGYTF.